This T cell receptor beta chain is drawn from a study of blood T cell repertoires in COVID-19. Study-wide context: COVID-19 samples collected from the United States, Italy and Spain covered acute and convalescent phases.

With V trimmed by 3 bases and J by 5 bases, 12 bases remained unmatched. CDR3 length: 17 residues. The germline gives CDR1 KGHDR, CDR2 SFDVKD. Per the original data handling: Nucleated cell number was recorded as an estimate derived from reference gene primer amplification. Using immunoSEQ multiplex PCR, the repertoire was profiled, and TCRdb retains in-frame clones only, with some absent. Clonal size and the V and J genes are those of that table, whereas D and trimming came from the DNA. The data hold around 100,000 clones, with around 81% observed a single time. Input material: peripheral blood. The V gene is TRBV24-1, the J gene TRBJ2-5; TRBD1 matches 9 bases. The TCR was taken from a man between 45 and 60 years old with active or convalescent COVID-19. The CDR3 DNA is TGTGCCACCAGTGATCTCACTCTCGGGACAGGGTTCGAGACCCAGTACTTC. Translating it yields CATSDLTLGTGFETQYF.